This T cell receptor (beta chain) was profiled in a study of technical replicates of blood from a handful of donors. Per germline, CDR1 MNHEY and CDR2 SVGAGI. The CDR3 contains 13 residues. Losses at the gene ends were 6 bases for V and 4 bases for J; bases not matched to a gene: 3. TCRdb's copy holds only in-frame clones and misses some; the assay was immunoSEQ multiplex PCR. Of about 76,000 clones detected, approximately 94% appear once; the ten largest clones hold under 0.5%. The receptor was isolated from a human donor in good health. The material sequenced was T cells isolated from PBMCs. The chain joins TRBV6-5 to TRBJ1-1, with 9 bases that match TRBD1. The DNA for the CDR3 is TGTGCCAGCAGCCTACAGGGGGCCACTGAAGCTTTCTTT. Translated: CASSLQGATEAFF.